The 26 T cell receptor beta chains given below trace back to one sample, sequenced in a study of blood T cell repertoires in COVID-19. TCRdb keeps only in-frame clones here, not all; method: immunoSEQ multiplex PCR. The repertoire holds more than 200,000 clones, with 80% to 90% as singletons. Sequencing input: peripheral blood. Receptor source: a man in his forties or fifties with COVID-19, enrolled during active disease.

The V call is TRBV11-3, the J call TRBJ1-3; TRBD1 might be the D (6 bases). The V end lost 3 bases, the J end lost 0 bases, and 9 bases lay between the germline ends. Germline-derived CDR1 and CDR2 are SGHNT and YENEEA. The CDR3 has 15 residues. DNA of the CDR3: TGTGCCAGCAGCTTGAAAGGGGGCTCTGGAAACACCATATATTTT. Residues: CASSLKGGSGNTIYF.

The chain recombines TRBV2 with TRBJ2-7; D might be TRBD2 (5 bases). The CDR3 spans 15 residues. Per the germline V gene, CDR1 is SNHLY and CDR2 is FYNNEI. V was clipped by 4 bases and J by 0 bases, with 13 bases between them. The CDR3 DNA reads TGTGCCAGCAGTGCAAACGGGGTGATCTCCTACGAGCAGTACTTC. Amino acid sequence: CASSANGVISYEQYF.

This chain links TRBV6-5 with TRBJ1-2; tentative D call: TRBD1 (5 bases). Germline V CDR1 and CDR2: MNHEY, SVGAGI. Trimming stripped 2 bases from V and 6 bases from J, with 10 bases between. CDR3 length: 13 residues. CDR3 nucleotides: TGTGCCAGCAGTTACCGGGGGTCGAATGGCTACACCTTC. This codes for CASSYRGSNGYTF.

The V gene is TRBV4-1, the J gene TRBJ1-1; 7 bases agree with TRBD1. The germline gives CDR1 MGHRA, CDR2 YSYEKL. The CDR3 has 14 residues. J gave up 1 base and V 6 bases, and 5 bases lay outside the gene matches. CDR3 bases: TGCGCCAGCAGAAAAAGACAGGGGAACACTGAAGCTTTCTTT. It specifies CASRKRQGNTEAFF.

The rearrangement links TRBV18 to TRBJ2-3, with TRBD1 as a possible D gene (6 bases). Looked up from germline, CDR1 is KGHSH and CDR2 is LQKENI. With 2 bases removed from V and 4 bases from J, the gap between germline ends came to 16 bases. CDR3 length: 16 residues. The CDR3 loop reads CASSPNSPDRADTQYF. The CDR3 DNA sequence: TGTGCCAGCTCACCAAACTCTCCGGACAGAGCAGATACGCAGTATTTT. The whole variable domain, remainder taken from reference TRBV18 and TRBJ2-3, is NAGVMQNPRHLVRRRGQEARLRCSPMKGHSHVYWYRQLPEEGLKFMVYLQKENIIDESGMPKERFSAEFPKEGPSILRIQQVVRGDSAAYFCASSPNSPDRADTQYFGPGTRLTVL.

With regard to this clone: The sample carries other DNA sequences with the same CDR3. V is TRBV9 and J is TRBJ1-1; 8 positions agree with TRBD1. The V segment lost 5 bases and the J segment 0 bases; nucleotides outside the gene matches: 6. Germline lookup yields CDR1 SGDLS and CDR2 YYNGEE. The CDR3 totals 15 residues. Here the CDR3 DNA reads TGTGCCAGCAGTCCTCGACAGGGGATGAACACTGAAGCTTTCTTT. Translation gives CASSPRQGMNTEAFF.

V is TRBV5-1 and J is TRBJ1-3; unclear D gene. The germline gives CDR1 SGHRS, CDR2 YFSETQ. V was trimmed by 0 bases and J by 3 bases, leaving 4 bases between them. This CDR3 comprises 13 residues. Written as DNA, the CDR3 is TGCGCCAGCAGCTTGGACAATGGAAACACCATATATTTT. This encodes CASSLDNGNTIYF.

V usage is TRBV18 and J usage is TRBJ1-1, with D unclear. The CDR3 is 14 amino acids. Germline V gene lookup returns CDR1 KGHSH and CDR2 LQKENI. V lost 3 bases to trimming and J lost 1 base, with 9 bases between them. CDR3 coding DNA: TGTGCCAGCTCACCGAACAGCCAGAACACTGAAGCTTTCTTT. It is translated as CASSPNSQNTEAFF.

The rearrangement joins TRBV14 to TRBJ2-7; possibly TRBD2 for D (6 bases). The CDR3 covers 14 residues. V was clipped by 4 bases and J by 3 bases, with 13 bases between them. Germline loops: CDR1 SGHDN, CDR2 FVKESK. The CDR3 bases are TGTGCCAGCAGCCCGGCGGGACGGAACTACGAGCAGTACTTC. Its protein is CASSPAGRNYEQYF.

The CDR3 DNA is TGTGCCAGCAGCCAAGAAGTTGGCCTTTTCAATACGCAGTATTTT. Its protein is CASSQEVGLFNTQYF. The V and J genes are TRBV4-2 and TRBJ2-3, with D uncertain. V lost 0 bases, J lost 7 bases, and 14 bases lay in between. This CDR3 is 15 amino acids long. Germline V gene data show CDR1 as LGHNA and CDR2 as YNFKEQ.

V is TRBV16 and J is TRBJ2-3; D might be TRBD2 (6 bases). V dropped 3 bases and J dropped 0 bases, with 10 bases sitting between them. Germline CDR1 and CDR2: KGHSY and FQNENV. The CDR3 is 15 residues long. The CDR3 DNA sequence: TGTGCCAGCAGCCAGTTGGGAGGAAGCACAGATACGCAGTATTTT. Translating it yields CASSQLGGSTDTQYF. The full variable domain, its missing parts supplied by reference TRBV16 and TRBJ2-3, is GEEVAQTPKHLVRGEGQKAKLYCAPIKGHSYVFWYQQVLKNEFKFLISFQNENVFDETGMPKERFSAKCLPNSPCSLEIQATKLEDSAVYFCASSQLGGSTDTQYFGPGTRLTVL.

The gene calls are TRBV13 and TRBJ1-1; 10 nucleotides match TRBD1. The J segment lost 1 base and the V segment lost 5 bases, leaving 4 bases of the junction unmatched. Per germline, CDR1 PRHDT and CDR2 FYEKMQ (reference sequence). CDR3 size: 15 residues. CDR3 DNA: TGTGCCAGCAGCCTAAGACAGGGGGCGAACACTGAAGCTTTCTTT. Translated: CASSLRQGANTEAFF.

The V gene is TRBV7-3, the J gene TRBJ2-1; possibly TRBD2 for D (5 bases). CDR1 is SGHTA and CDR2 is FQGTGA in the germline V gene. The V end was cut by 8 bases, the J end by 5 bases, with 19 bases between. The length of the CDR3 is 15 residues. Here the CDR3 DNA reads TGTGCCAGCGAATCGGGCCAAGCGGAGAACAATGAGCAGTTCTTC. As protein: CASESGQAENNEQFF. The full variable domain, its missing parts supplied by reference TRBV7-3 and TRBJ2-1, is GAGVSQTPSNKVTEKGKYVELRCDPISGHTALYWYRQSLGQGPEFLIYFQGTGAADDSGLPNDRFFAVRPEGSVSTLKIQRTERGDSAVYLCASESGQAENNEQFFGPGTRLTVL.

This chain uses TRBV19 with TRBJ1-5, with D hard to call. The V gene lost 0 bases and the J gene lost 6 bases, with 12 bases spanning the gap. CDR3 length: 15 amino acids. Per the germline V gene, CDR1 is LNHDA and CDR2 is SQIVND (reference sequence). For the CDR3, the DNA is TGTGCCAGTAGTATAGATGGTCGGGGTACTCAGCCCCAGCATTTT. It translates to CASSIDGRGTQPQHF. The whole variable domain, filled in from reference TRBV19 and TRBJ1-5, reads DGGITQSPKYLFRKEGQNVTLSCEQNLNHDAMYWYRQDPGQGLRLIYYSQIVNDFQKGDIAEGYSVSREKKESFPLTVTSAQKNPTAFYLCASSIDGRGTQPQHFGDGTRLSIL.

The chain couples TRBV10-3 to TRBJ2-7; D remains ambiguous. Germline lookup yields CDR1 ENHRY and CDR2 SYGVKD. Trimming took off 8 bases at V and 2 bases at J, with 13 bases between the two ends. The CDR3 covers 13 residues. CDR3 DNA: TGTGCCATCTCCGAGGTGGGTCCCTACGAGCAGTACTTC. Translation: CAISEVGPYEQYF.

The rearrangement joins TRBV5-1 to TRBJ2-7, with D maybe TRBD1 (5 bases). Looked up from germline, CDR1 is SGHRS and CDR2 is YFSETQ. The CDR3 covers 14 residues. The germline V and J ends were trimmed by 0 bases and 5 bases, with 12 bases remaining between them. The CDR3 sequence: CASSLVPAGNEQYF. The CDR3, as DNA: TGCGCCAGCAGCTTGGTACCGGCAGGGAACGAGCAGTACTTC.

J is TRBJ1-1 and V is TRBV6-4; 9 positions agree with TRBD1. V shed 6 bases, J shed 1 base, and the junction held 0 bases outside the gene matches. This CDR3 region has 13 residues. Per the germline V gene, CDR1 is MRHNA and CDR2 is SNTAGT. The CDR3 region is CASRDRGNTEAFF. CDR3 nucleotide sequence: TGTGCCAGCAGGGACAGGGGGAACACTGAAGCTTTCTTT.

The genes are TRBV7-8 and TRBJ2-7; D may be TRBD1 (6 bases). Trimming cost V 5 bases and J 6 bases, with 20 bases left between them. The CDR3 runs to 15 residues. Germline CDR1 is SGHVS and CDR2 is FQNEAQ. In nucleotides, the CDR3 is TGTGCCAGCAGCGCTAGCCAGGGGCCAGGGTCCGAGCAGTACTTC. Its translation: CASSASQGPGSEQYF.

V usage is TRBV6-5 and J usage is TRBJ1-1, with D maybe TRBD1 (5 bases). Germline V CDR1 and CDR2: MNHEY, SVGAGI. This CDR3 contains 12 residues. The V gene lost 4 bases and the J gene lost 11 bases, with 14 bases spanning the gap. CDR3 DNA sequence: TGTGCCAGCAGTTGGCAGGGAAGTGAGGCTTTCTTT. This sequence encodes CASSWQGSEAFF.

The rearrangement uses TRBV24-1 and TRBJ2-3; 9 positions agree with TRBD1. The CDR3 totals 17 residues. Trimming removed 3 bases from V and 5 bases from J; junction bases left unmatched: 11. From germline, CDR1 is KGHDR and CDR2 SFDVKD. In DNA form, the CDR3 reads TGTGCCACCAGTGATGCAGGTCGACAGGGGGTGGGAGATACGCAGTATTTT. It translates to CATSDAGRQGVGDTQYF.

This rearrangement joins TRBV28 to TRBJ2-5; 8 nucleotides agree with TRBD2. There are 14 residues in the CDR3. The junction had 7 bases not matched to a gene; V was cut back by 5 bases and J by 5 bases. Germline CDR1 MDHEN, CDR2 SYDVKM. DNA for the CDR3: TGTGCCAGCAGTCTCGGGACTAGGGGTGAGACCCAGTACTTC. Its protein product is CASSLGTRGETQYF.

V and J are TRBV7-9 and TRBJ2-7, with 8 bases fitting TRBD1. The V and J ends lost 3 bases and 1 base, in that order; junction bases with no gene match: 5. The germline V gene encodes CDR1 SEHNR and CDR2 FQNEAQ (reference sequence). The CDR3 length is 15 residues. The CDR3 loop is CASSLGQEISYEQYF. CDR3 DNA: TGTGCCAGCAGCTTGGGACAGGAGATTTCCTACGAGCAGTACTTC.

The chain carries TRBV5-1 and TRBJ2-5, with 9 bases lining up with TRBD2. Trimming cost V 2 bases and J 3 bases; bases outside gene matches: 2. The length of the CDR3 is 14 residues. Germline-derived CDR1 and CDR2 are SGHRS and YFSETQ. CDR3: CASSFGGREETQYF. The CDR3 DNA sequence: TGCGCCAGCAGCTTCGGCGGGAGGGAAGAGACCCAGTACTTC.

The chain has TRBV18 and TRBJ1-5; weak D call: TRBD1 (5 bases). Trimming left V 3 bases short and J 7 bases short, with 10 bases between. The CDR3 spans 13 residues. CDR1 and CDR2 from the germline V gene are KGHSH and LQKENI. CDR3 in amino acids: CASSPGEDQPQHF. The CDR3 nucleotides read TGTGCCAGCTCACCGGGGGAGGACCAGCCCCAGCATTTT.

The chain joins TRBV5-1 to TRBJ2-2; 11 nucleotides align to TRBD1. The CDR3 has 16 amino acids. V dropped 4 bases and J dropped 4; count of bases not matched to a gene: 6. Germline CDR1 SGHRS, CDR2 YFSETQ. CDR3 residues: CASSIPGQGVTGELFF. The CDR3 region has the DNA TGCGCCAGCAGCATCCCGGGACAGGGGGTCACCGGGGAGCTGTTTTTT.

The rearrangement links TRBV7-9 to TRBJ1-1; tentative D call: TRBD1 (5 bases). V was trimmed by 5 bases and J by 6 bases, leaving 16 bases between them. The CDR3 has 14 residues. The germline CDR1 and CDR2 sequences are SEHNR and FQNEAQ (reference sequence). The CDR3 nucleotides read TGTGCCAGCAGCCCAGCCTGGGAAGGGGCTGAAGCTTTCTTT. This codes for CASSPAWEGAEAFF.